Listed below are T cell receptor beta chains from one sample, sequenced in a study of identical twins. A single record per CDR3 protein comes from TCRdb applying MiXCR to the 5' RACE reads. The sample yields approximately 1.8 million distinct CDR3 sequences, roughly a third seen once. Sequencing was performed on cord blood. Receptors originate from a newborn girl in good health. Each CDR3 is given with its conserved first and last residue. The order of the fields is clone size, D gene, V gene, J gene, CDR3 protein, CDR3 DNA. D genes are given only for firm matches. The size entry is marked missing in some rows and otherwise reads once, few, many or a size class.

clone size: NA; D gene: TRBD2; V gene: TRBV19; J gene: TRBJ2-4; CDR3 protein: CASSMVLLASQPKNIQYF; CDR3 DNA: TGTGCCAGTAGTATGGTCCTACTAGCGTCGCAACCGAAAAACATTCAGTACTTC
clone size: NA; D gene: NA; V gene: TRBV2; J gene: TRBJ2-7; CDR3 protein: CASTTDTTYEQYF; CDR3 DNA: TGTGCCAGCACTACGGACACAACCTACGAGCAGTACTTC
clone size: few; D gene: TRBD1; V gene: TRBV5-1; J gene: TRBJ2-3; CDR3 protein: CASTFLQGSDTQYF; CDR3 DNA: TGCGCCAGCACCTTCCTACAGGGGTCAGATACGCAGTATTTT
clone size: few; D gene: NA; V gene: TRBV5-1; J gene: TRBJ2-3; CDR3 protein: CASSLATRHPTQYF; CDR3 DNA: TGCGCCAGCAGCTTGGCCACCAGGCACCCAACGCAGTATTTT
clone size: NA; D gene: NA; V gene: TRBV10-3; J gene: TRBJ1-2; CDR3 protein: CATSEHRSSYGYTF; CDR3 DNA: TGTGCCACCAGTGAGCACAGGAGCTCCTATGGCTACACCTTC
clone size: NA; D gene: NA; V gene: TRBV18; J gene: TRBJ2-3; CDR3 protein: CASSPPSADTRYF; CDR3 DNA: TGTGCCAGCTCACCACCGAGTGCGGATACGCGGTATTTT
clone size: many; D gene: TRBD2; V gene: TRBV12-3/TRBV12-4; J gene: TRBJ2-3; CDR3 protein: CASSRRRSGDKDTQYF; CDR3 DNA: TGTGCCAGCAGCCGAAGGCGTAGCGGGGACAAAGATACGCAGTATTTT
clone size: NA; D gene: NA; V gene: TRBV4-2; J gene: TRBJ2-1; CDR3 protein: CATVGVPIPTSYNEQFF; CDR3 DNA: TGTGCCACTGTAGGGGTACCCATACCGACCTCCTACAATGAGCAGTTCTTC
clone size: few; D gene: TRBD2; V gene: TRBV4-2; J gene: TRBJ2-1; CDR3 protein: CASSRYSGGGAEPYNEQFF; CDR3 DNA: TGTGCCAGCAGCCGTTACTCGGGCGGGGGGGCAGAACCCTACAATGAGCAGTTCTTC
clone size: NA; D gene: TRBD2; V gene: TRBV10-3; J gene: TRBJ2-3; CDR3 protein: CAISDPSGGTNTDTQYF; CDR3 DNA: TGTGCCATCAGTGATCCCAGCGGGGGGACCAACACAGATACGCAGTATTTT
clone size: few; D gene: NA; V gene: TRBV3-1; J gene: TRBJ2-6; CDR3 protein: CASSPNGRGAGANVLTF; CDR3 DNA: TGTGCCAGCAGTCCAAATGGACGAGGAGCTGGGGCCAACGTCCTGACTTTC
clone size: few; D gene: NA; V gene: TRBV21-1; J gene: TRBJ1-1; CDR3 protein: CASSLPDRVDDTEAFF; CDR3 DNA: TGTGCCAGCAGCTTGCCGGACAGGGTGGATGACACTGAAGCTTTCTTT
clone size: NA; D gene: TRBD2; V gene: TRBV5-1; J gene: TRBJ2-5; CDR3 protein: CAGSLRTSETQYF; CDR3 DNA: TGCGCCGGCAGCCTTCGGACTAGCGAGACCCAGTACTTC
clone size: few; D gene: NA; V gene: TRBV27; J gene: TRBJ1-6; CDR3 protein: CASSPISTGSNSPLHF; CDR3 DNA: TGTGCCAGCAGTCCCATCTCGACAGGCTCAAATTCACCCCTCCACTTT
clone size: NA; D gene: NA; V gene: TRBV20-1; J gene: TRBJ1-1; CDR3 protein: CSAFPSGGEAFF; CDR3 DNA: TGCAGTGCTTTCCCCTCGGGGGGAGAAGCTTTCTTT
clone size: NA; D gene: NA; V gene: TRBV5-1; J gene: TRBJ2-3; CDR3 protein: CASSFLVAGDTDTQYF; CDR3 DNA: TGCGCCAGCAGCTTTTTGGTGGCAGGGGATACAGATACGCAGTATTTT
clone size: NA; D gene: NA; V gene: TRBV27; J gene: TRBJ2-7; CDR3 protein: CASLDRLSYEQYF; CDR3 DNA: TGTGCCAGCCTAGACAGACTCTCCTACGAGCAGTACTTC
clone size: NA; D gene: NA; V gene: TRBV5-1; J gene: TRBJ2-1; CDR3 protein: CASSNGPQGYNEQFF; CDR3 DNA: TGCGCCAGCAGCAATGGACCCCAAGGGTACAATGAGCAGTTCTTC
clone size: NA; D gene: NA; V gene: TRBV7-2; J gene: TRBJ2-3; CDR3 protein: CASSLGGIHTDTQYF; CDR3 DNA: TGTGCCAGCAGCTTAGGCGGGATCCACACAGATACGCAGTATTTT
clone size: few; D gene: TRBD1; V gene: TRBV9; J gene: TRBJ2-7; CDR3 protein: CASSYRQGPPYEQYF; CDR3 DNA: TGTGCCAGCAGTTACAGACAGGGCCCTCCCTACGAGCAGTACTTC
clone size: NA; D gene: NA; V gene: TRBV3-1; J gene: TRBJ1-5; CDR3 protein: CASSQDVSNQPQHF; CDR3 DNA: TGTGCCAGCAGCCAAGACGTCAGCAATCAGCCCCAGCATTTT
clone size: few; D gene: NA; V gene: TRBV12-5; J gene: TRBJ2-1; CDR3 protein: CASGRDAYNEQFF; CDR3 DNA: TGTGCTAGTGGCCGGGACGCCTACAATGAGCAGTTCTTC
clone size: NA; D gene: NA; V gene: TRBV12-3/TRBV12-4; J gene: TRBJ2-7; CDR3 protein: CASISPGDPYEQYF; CDR3 DNA: TGTGCCAGCATTAGTCCAGGGGACCCCTACGAGCAGTACTTC
clone size: NA; D gene: NA; V gene: TRBV11-2; J gene: TRBJ2-1; CDR3 protein: CASSKGRGTYNEQFF; CDR3 DNA: TGTGCCAGCAGCAAGGGGCGGGGTACCTACAATGAGCAGTTCTTC
clone size: NA; D gene: NA; V gene: TRBV6-5; J gene: TRBJ2-1; CDR3 protein: CASSYQWLVDERFF; CDR3 DNA: TGTGCCAGCAGTTACCAGTGGCTAGTCGATGAGCGGTTCTTC
clone size: NA; D gene: NA; V gene: TRBV29-1; J gene: TRBJ2-1; CDR3 protein: CSALSAPSYNEQFF; CDR3 DNA: TGCAGCGCCCTTAGCGCACCCTCCTACAATGAGCAGTTCTTC
clone size: few; D gene: NA; V gene: TRBV6-5; J gene: TRBJ2-7; CDR3 protein: CASSYSIQSSYEQYF; CDR3 DNA: TGTGCCAGCAGTTACTCGATTCAGAGCTCCTACGAGCAGTACTTC
clone size: NA; D gene: NA; V gene: TRBV20-1; J gene: TRBJ1-5; CDR3 protein: CSARARNSNQPQHF; CDR3 DNA: TGCAGTGCTAGAGCTAGAAATAGCAATCAGCCCCAGCATTTT
clone size: NA; D gene: TRBD1; V gene: TRBV5-1; J gene: TRBJ1-2; CDR3 protein: CASSSGTGRWYGYTF; CDR3 DNA: TGCGCCAGCAGCTCCGGGACAGGGAGGTGGTATGGCTACACCTTC
clone size: few; D gene: TRBD2; V gene: TRBV4-2; J gene: TRBJ2-1; CDR3 protein: CASSQRWLAEPNEQFF; CDR3 DNA: TGTGCCAGCAGCCAAAGGTGGCTAGCGGAACCCAATGAGCAGTTCTTC
clone size: NA; D gene: TRBD1; V gene: TRBV25-1; J gene: TRBJ1-4; CDR3 protein: CASSGRDRDEKLFF; CDR3 DNA: TGTGCCAGCAGTGGGCGGGACAGGGATGAAAAACTGTTTTTT
clone size: few; D gene: NA; V gene: TRBV2; J gene: TRBJ2-5; CDR3 protein: CASSEIKGETQYF; CDR3 DNA: TGTGCCAGCAGTGAAATAAAAGGAGAGACCCAGTACTTC
clone size: few; D gene: NA; V gene: TRBV5-1; J gene: TRBJ1-2; CDR3 protein: CASSLGGRDNGYTF; CDR3 DNA: TGCGCCAGCAGCTTGGGCGGCAGGGACAATGGCTACACCTTC
clone size: NA; D gene: NA; V gene: TRBV20-1; J gene: TRBJ1-1; CDR3 protein: CSARSVTVNTEAFF; CDR3 DNA: TGCAGTGCTAGATCGGTGACAGTGAACACTGAAGCTTTCTTT
clone size: NA; D gene: TRBD2; V gene: TRBV7-9; J gene: TRBJ2-1; CDR3 protein: CASSLVSAGGNEQFF; CDR3 DNA: TGTGCCAGCAGCTTAGTGTCGGCGGGGGGAAATGAGCAGTTCTTC
clone size: few; D gene: NA; V gene: TRBV20-1; J gene: TRBJ2-4; CDR3 protein: CSARVQPGPQDIQYF; CDR3 DNA: TGCAGTGCTAGAGTTCAGCCGGGACCGCAGGACATTCAGTACTTC
clone size: NA; D gene: TRBD2; V gene: TRBV10-3; J gene: TRBJ2-1; CDR3 protein: CAIGAKLAGGNEQFF; CDR3 DNA: TGTGCCATCGGGGCCAAGCTAGCGGGGGGGAATGAGCAGTTCTTC
clone size: few; D gene: NA; V gene: TRBV10-3; J gene: TRBJ2-3; CDR3 protein: CAISDRDSTDTQYF; CDR3 DNA: TGTGCCATCAGTGACCGGGACAGCACAGATACGCAGTATTTT
clone size: few; D gene: NA; V gene: TRBV20-1; J gene: TRBJ2-7; CDR3 protein: CSARGGLYEQYF; CDR3 DNA: TGCAGTGCTAGGGGGGGACTCTACGAGCAGTACTTC
clone size: NA; D gene: NA; V gene: TRBV28; J gene: TRBJ1-2; CDR3 protein: CASSRHDYDYTF; CDR3 DNA: TGTGCCAGCAGCCGACACGACTATGACTACACCTTC
clone size: few; D gene: TRBD2; V gene: TRBV20-1; J gene: TRBJ2-3; CDR3 protein: CSARSTSGSTDTQYF; CDR3 DNA: TGCAGTGCTAGGTCGACTAGCGGGAGCACAGATACGCAGTATTTT
clone size: NA; D gene: TRBD1; V gene: TRBV25-1; J gene: TRBJ1-1; CDR3 protein: CASRSTGKNTEAFF; CDR3 DNA: TGTGCCAGCAGGTCGACAGGGAAGAACACTGAAGCTTTCTTT
clone size: NA; D gene: NA; V gene: TRBV2; J gene: TRBJ1-1; CDR3 protein: CASSQLPQGWAEAFF; CDR3 DNA: TGTGCCAGCAGTCAACTACCACAGGGTTGGGCTGAAGCTTTCTTT
clone size: NA; D gene: NA; V gene: TRBV2; J gene: TRBJ1-4; CDR3 protein: CASTVGTNEKLFF; CDR3 DNA: TGTGCCAGCACTGTAGGAACTAATGAAAAACTGTTTTTT
clone size: NA; D gene: NA; V gene: TRBV5-8; J gene: TRBJ2-7; CDR3 protein: CASSPAGRIFDEQYF; CDR3 DNA: TGTGCCAGCAGCCCGGCAGGGCGGATTTTCGACGAGCAGTACTTC
clone size: NA; D gene: TRBD1; V gene: TRBV20-1; J gene: TRBJ1-2; CDR3 protein: CSARGLTGQGVRGYTF; CDR3 DNA: TGCAGTGCTAGAGGTTTGACGGGACAGGGGGTCCGTGGCTACACCTTC
clone size: NA; D gene: NA; V gene: TRBV4-1; J gene: TRBJ2-4; CDR3 protein: CASSQVGLNEQYF; CDR3 DNA: TGCGCCAGCAGCCAAGTGGGCTTAAATGAGCAGTACTTC
clone size: NA; D gene: NA; V gene: TRBV2; J gene: TRBJ2-4; CDR3 protein: CASSAAPWGGVAKNTQYF; CDR3 DNA: TGTGCCAGCAGTGCCGCGCCGTGGGGCGGAGTAGCCAAAAACACTCAGTACTTC
clone size: NA; D gene: NA; V gene: TRBV5-1; J gene: TRBJ2-1; CDR3 protein: CANSLSGGNEQFF; CDR3 DNA: TGCGCCAACAGCTTGAGTGGGGGCAATGAGCAGTTCTTC
clone size: few; D gene: NA; V gene: TRBV20-1; J gene: TRBJ1-4; CDR3 protein: CSARVYEKLFF; CDR3 DNA: TGCAGTGCTAGAGTTTATGAAAAACTGTTTTTT
clone size: NA; D gene: TRBD2; V gene: TRBV29-1; J gene: TRBJ2-3; CDR3 protein: CSVAPPGSGGTDTQYF; CDR3 DNA: TGCAGCGTTGCCCCGCCTGGTAGCGGGGGGACAGATACGCAGTATTTT
clone size: NA; D gene: TRBD1; V gene: TRBV20-1; J gene: TRBJ1-6; CDR3 protein: CSASLSRQGHSPLHF; CDR3 DNA: TGCAGTGCTAGCCTTTCGAGACAGGGTCATTCACCCCTCCACTTT